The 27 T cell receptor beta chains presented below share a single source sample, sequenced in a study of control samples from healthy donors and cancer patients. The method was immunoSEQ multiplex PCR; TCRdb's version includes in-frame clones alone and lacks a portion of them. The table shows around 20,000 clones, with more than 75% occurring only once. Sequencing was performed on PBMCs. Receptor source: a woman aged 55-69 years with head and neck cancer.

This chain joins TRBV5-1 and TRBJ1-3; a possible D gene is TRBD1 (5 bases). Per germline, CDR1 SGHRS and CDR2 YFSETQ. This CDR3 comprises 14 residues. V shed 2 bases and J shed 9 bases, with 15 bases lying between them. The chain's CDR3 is CASSFRSRDGTIYF. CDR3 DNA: TGCGCCAGCAGCTTCCGTTCCAGGGATGGCACCATATATTTT.

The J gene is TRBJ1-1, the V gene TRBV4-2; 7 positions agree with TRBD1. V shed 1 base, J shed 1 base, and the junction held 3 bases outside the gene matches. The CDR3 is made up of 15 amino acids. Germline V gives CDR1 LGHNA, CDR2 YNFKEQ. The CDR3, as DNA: TGTGCCAGCAGCCAAGGCCAGGGGGGGAACACTGAAGCTTTCTTT. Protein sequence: CASSQGQGGNTEAFF.

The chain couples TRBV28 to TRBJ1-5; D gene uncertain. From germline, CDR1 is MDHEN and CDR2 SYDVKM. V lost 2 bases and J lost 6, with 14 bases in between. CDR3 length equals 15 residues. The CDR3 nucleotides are TGTGCCAGCAGTTTACCCAGCGGATGGAGTCAGCCCCAGCATTTT. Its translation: CASSLPSGWSQPQHF.

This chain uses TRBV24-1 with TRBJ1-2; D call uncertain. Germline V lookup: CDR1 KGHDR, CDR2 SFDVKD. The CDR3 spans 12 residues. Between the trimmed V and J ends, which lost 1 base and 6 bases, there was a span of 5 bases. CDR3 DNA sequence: TGTGCCACCAGTGATTTTCGGAATGGCTACACCTTC. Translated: CATSDFRNGYTF.

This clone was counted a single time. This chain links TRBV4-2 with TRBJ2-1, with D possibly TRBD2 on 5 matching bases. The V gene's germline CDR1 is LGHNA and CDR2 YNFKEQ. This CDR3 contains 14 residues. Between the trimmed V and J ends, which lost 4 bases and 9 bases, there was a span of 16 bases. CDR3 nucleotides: TGTGCCAGCAGCCCCCTAACTAGGTCGGCTGAGCAGTTCTTC. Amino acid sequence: CASSPLTRSAEQFF.

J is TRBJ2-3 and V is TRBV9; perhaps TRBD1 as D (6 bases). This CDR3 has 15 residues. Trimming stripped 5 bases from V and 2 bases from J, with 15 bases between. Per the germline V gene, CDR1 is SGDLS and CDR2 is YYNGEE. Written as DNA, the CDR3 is TGTGCCAGCAGTTCTACAGGGTTCTTCACAGATACGCAGTATTTT. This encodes CASSSTGFFTDTQYF.

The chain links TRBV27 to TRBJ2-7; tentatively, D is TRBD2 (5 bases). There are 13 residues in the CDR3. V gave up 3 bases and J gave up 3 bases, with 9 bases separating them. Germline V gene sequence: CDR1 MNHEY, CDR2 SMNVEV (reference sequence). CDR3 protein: CASSFGKYYEQYF. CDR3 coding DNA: TGTGCCAGCAGTTTCGGGAAATACTACGAGCAGTACTTC.

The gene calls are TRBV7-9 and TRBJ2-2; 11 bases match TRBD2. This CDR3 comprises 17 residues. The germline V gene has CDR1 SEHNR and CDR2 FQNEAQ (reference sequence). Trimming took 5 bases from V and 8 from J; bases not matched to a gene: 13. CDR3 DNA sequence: TGTGCCAGCAGCCTAATTAGCGGGAGGGCCCCCGCTGGGGAGCTGTTTTTT. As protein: CASSLISGRAPAGELFF.

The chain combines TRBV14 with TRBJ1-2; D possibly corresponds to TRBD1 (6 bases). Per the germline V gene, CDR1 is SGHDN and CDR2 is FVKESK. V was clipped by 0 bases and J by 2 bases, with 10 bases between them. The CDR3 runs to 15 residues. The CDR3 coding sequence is TGTGCCAGCAGCCAAGAAACAGGGTGGAACTATGGCTACACCTTC. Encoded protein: CASSQETGWNYGYTF. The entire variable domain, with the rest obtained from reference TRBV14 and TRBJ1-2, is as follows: EAGVTQFPSHSVIEKGQTVTLRCDPISGHDNLYWYRRVMGKEIKFLLHFVKESKQDESGMPNNRFLAERTGGTYSTLKVQPAELEDSGVYFCASSQETGWNYGYTFGSGTRLTVV.

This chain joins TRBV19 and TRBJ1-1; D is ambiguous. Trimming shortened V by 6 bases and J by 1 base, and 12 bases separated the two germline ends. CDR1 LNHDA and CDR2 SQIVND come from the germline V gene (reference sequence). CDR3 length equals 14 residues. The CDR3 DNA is TGTGCCAGTAGCCATACGGGGTGGAACACTGAAGCTTTCTTT. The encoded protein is CASSHTGWNTEAFF.

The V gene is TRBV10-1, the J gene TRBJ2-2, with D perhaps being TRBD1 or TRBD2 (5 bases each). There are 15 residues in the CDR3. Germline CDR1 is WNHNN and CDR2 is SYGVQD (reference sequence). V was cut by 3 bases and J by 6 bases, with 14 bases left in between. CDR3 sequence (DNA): TGCGCCAGCAGTGATGGTACCAGGGACGCCGGGGAGCTGTTTTTT. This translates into CASSDGTRDAGELFF.

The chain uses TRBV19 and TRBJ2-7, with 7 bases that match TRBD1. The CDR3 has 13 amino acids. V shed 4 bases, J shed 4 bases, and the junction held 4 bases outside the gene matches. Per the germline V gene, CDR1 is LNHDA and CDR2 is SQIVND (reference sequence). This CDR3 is CASSRDRPYEQYF. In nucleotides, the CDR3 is TGTGCCAGTAGTAGGGACAGACCATACGAGCAGTACTTC.

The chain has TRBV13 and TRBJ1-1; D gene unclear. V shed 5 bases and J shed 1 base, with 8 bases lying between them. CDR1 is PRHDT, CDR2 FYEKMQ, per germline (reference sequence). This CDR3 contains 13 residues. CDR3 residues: CASSLDPNTEAFF. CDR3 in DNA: TGTGCCAGCAGCCTGGACCCGAACACTGAAGCTTTCTTT.

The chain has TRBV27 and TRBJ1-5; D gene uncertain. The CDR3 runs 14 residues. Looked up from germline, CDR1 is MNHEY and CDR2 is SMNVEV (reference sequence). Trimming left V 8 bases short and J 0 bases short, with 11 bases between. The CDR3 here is CASAWRDSNQPQHF. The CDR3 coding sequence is TGTGCCAGCGCCTGGAGGGATAGCAATCAGCCCCAGCATTTT.

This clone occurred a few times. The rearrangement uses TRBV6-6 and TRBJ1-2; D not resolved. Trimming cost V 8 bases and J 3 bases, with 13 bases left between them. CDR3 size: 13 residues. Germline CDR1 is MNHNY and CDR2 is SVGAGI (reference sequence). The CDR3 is CASRGREDYGYTF. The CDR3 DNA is TGTGCCAGCCGAGGGAGGGAAGACTATGGCTACACCTTC.

CDR3 region: CASRDRVDTEAFF. The CDR3 DNA reads TGTGCCAGCAGGGATAGGGTGGACACTGAAGCTTTCTTT. The genes are TRBV28 and TRBJ1-1; unclear D gene. CDR1 is MDHEN, CDR2 SYDVKM, per germline. V was trimmed by 6 bases and J by 3 bases, leaving 11 bases between them. This CDR3 comprises 13 residues.

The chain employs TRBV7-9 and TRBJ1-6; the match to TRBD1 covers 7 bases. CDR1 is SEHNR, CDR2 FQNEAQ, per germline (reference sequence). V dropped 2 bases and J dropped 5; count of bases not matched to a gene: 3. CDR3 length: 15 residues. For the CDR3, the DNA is TGTGCCAGCAGCTTACCCGGGACAGATAATTCACCCCTCCACTTT. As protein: CASSLPGTDNSPLHF.

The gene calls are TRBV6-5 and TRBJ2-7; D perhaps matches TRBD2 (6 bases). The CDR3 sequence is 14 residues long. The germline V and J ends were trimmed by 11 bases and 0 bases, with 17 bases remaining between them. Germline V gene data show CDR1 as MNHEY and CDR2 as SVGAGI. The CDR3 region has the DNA TGTGCCGGTCAAGGAGGGAGGTCCTCCTACGAGCAGTACTTC. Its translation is CAGQGGRSSYEQYF.

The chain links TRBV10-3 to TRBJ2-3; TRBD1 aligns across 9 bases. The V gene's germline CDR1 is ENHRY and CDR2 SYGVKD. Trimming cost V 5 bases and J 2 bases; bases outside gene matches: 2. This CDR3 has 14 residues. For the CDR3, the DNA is TGTGCCATCAGTACAGGGGGCCTCACAGATACGCAGTATTTT. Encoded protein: CAISTGGLTDTQYF.

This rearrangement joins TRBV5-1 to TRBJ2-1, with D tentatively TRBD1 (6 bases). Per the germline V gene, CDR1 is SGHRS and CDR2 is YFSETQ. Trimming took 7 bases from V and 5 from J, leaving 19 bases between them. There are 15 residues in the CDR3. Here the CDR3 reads CASAPGDNLNNEQFF. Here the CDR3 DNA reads TGCGCCAGCGCCCCAGGGGATAACCTAAACAATGAGCAGTTCTTC.

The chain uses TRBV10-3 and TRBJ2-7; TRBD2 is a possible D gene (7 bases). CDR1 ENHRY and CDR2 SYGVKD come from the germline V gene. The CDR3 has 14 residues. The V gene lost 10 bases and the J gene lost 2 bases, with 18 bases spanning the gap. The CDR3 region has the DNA TGTGCCACCACGAAGGGGGAGGGCCCCTACGAGCAGTACTTC. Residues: CATTKGEGPYEQYF.

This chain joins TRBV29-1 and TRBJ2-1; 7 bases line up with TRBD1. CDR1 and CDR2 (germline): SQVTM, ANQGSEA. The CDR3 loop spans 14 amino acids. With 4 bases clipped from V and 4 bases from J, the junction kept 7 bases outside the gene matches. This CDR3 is CSVVGTAYYNEQFF. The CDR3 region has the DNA TGCAGCGTTGTAGGGACAGCTTATTACAATGAGCAGTTCTTC.

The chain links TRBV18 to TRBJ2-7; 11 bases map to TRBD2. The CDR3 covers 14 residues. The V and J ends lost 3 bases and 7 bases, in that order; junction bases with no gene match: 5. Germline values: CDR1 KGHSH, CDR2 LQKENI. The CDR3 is CASSPGTSGLEQYF. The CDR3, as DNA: TGTGCCAGCTCACCCGGGACTAGCGGCTTGGAGCAGTACTTC.

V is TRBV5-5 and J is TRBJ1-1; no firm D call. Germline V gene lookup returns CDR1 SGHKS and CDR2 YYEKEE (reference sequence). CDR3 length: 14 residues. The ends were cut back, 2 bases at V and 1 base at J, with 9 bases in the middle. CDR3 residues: CASSFRRENTEAFF. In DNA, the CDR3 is TGTGCCAGCAGCTTTCGAAGGGAGAACACTGAAGCTTTCTTT.

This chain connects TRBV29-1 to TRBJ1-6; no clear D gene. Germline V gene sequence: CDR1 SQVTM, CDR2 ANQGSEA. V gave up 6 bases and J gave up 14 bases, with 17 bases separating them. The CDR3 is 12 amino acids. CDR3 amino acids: CSVSGPEMSLHF. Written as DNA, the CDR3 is TGCAGCGTGTCGGGCCCCGAAATGTCCCTCCACTTT.

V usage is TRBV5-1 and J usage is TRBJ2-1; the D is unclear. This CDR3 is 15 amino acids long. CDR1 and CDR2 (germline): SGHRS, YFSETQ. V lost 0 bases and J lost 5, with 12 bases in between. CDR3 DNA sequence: TGCGCCAGCAGCTTGGCCGGAAGGTTGAACAATGAGCAGTTCTTC. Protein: CASSLAGRLNNEQFF.

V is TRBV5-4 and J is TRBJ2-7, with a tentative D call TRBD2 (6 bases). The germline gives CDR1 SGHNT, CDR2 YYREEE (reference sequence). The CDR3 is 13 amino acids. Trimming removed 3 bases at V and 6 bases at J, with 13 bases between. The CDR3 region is CASSSFVEGEQYF. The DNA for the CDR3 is TGTGCCAGCAGCTCATTTGTGGAGGGCGAGCAGTACTTC.